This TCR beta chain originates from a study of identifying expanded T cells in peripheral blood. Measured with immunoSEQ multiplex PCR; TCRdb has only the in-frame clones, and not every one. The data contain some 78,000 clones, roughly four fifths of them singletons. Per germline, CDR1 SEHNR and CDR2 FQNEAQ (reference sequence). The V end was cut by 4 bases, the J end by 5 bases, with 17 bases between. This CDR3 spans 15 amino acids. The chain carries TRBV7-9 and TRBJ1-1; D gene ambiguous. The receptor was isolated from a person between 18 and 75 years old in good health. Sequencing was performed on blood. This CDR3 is CASSSDSFPGTEAFF. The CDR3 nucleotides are TGTGCCAGCAGCTCCGACTCCTTCCCAGGAACTGAAGCTTTCTTT.